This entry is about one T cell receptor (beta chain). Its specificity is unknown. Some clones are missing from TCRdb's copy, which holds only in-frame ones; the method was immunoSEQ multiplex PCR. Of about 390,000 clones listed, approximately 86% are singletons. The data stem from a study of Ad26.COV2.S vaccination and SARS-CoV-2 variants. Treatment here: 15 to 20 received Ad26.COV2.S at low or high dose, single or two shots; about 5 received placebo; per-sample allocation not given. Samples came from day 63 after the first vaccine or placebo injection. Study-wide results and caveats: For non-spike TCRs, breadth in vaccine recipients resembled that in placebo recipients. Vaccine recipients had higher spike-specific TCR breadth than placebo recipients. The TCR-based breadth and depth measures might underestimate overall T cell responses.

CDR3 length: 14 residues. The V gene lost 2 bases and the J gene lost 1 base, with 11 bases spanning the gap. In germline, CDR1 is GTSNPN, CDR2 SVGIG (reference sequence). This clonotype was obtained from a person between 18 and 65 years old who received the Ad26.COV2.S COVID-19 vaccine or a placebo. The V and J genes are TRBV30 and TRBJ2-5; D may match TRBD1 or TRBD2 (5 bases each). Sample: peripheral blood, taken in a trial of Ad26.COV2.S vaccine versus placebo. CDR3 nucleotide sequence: TGTGCCTGGAGTACCGCAGGGAGCCAAGAGACCCAGTACTTC. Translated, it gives CAWSTAGSQETQYF.